Sequencing of this T cell receptor beta chain was carried out in a study of cytomegalovirus exposure and HLA in healthy donors. V was cut by 4 bases and J by 5 bases, with 9 bases left in between. CDR1 is SGDLS, CDR2 YYNGEE, per germline. This CDR3 region has 12 residues. Both 60 Vbeta primers and 13 Jbeta primers went into the PCR. Only in-frame clones appear in the TCRdb table, and some are missing; sequencing was by immunoSEQ multiplex PCR. The data hold hundreds of thousands of clones, with around 70% observed a single time. Concerning this clone itself: What it recognizes is unknown.

Study-wide findings and caveats: For cytomegalovirus status, the classifier reportedly gave diagnoses with high specificity and sensitivity. Analysis was carried out at a later point, and it linked a missense DCLRE1C variant to TCR beta V- and J-gene trimming.

This receptor was taken from a man between 40 and 49 years old in good health and CMV-seropositive. The sequenced sample consisted of PBMCs. This chain connects TRBV9 to TRBJ1-1; maybe TRBD1 (5 bases). Here the CDR3 reads CASSTGGTEAFF. For the CDR3, the DNA is TGTGCCAGCAGCACGGGGGGGACTGAAGCTTTCTTT.